This T cell receptor beta chain was retrieved from a study of T-cell memory formation after mild COVID-19. Turning to the study itself: The study found TCR clusters largely donor specific.

The CDR3 covers 14 residues. V was shortened by 1 base and J by 1 base, with 8 bases between the two germline ends. CDR1 and CDR2 from the germline V gene are SGHRS and YFSETQ. Study-level findings and limits: Shrinking CD4+ clones resided mostly in CM and EM, and CD8+ ones in EMRA.

This clonotype was recorded many times. What it binds is not known. The authors produced TCR alpha and TCR beta cDNA libraries with sample barcodes and UMIs by 5'RACE using constant-segment primers. TCRdb passed the 5' RACE reads through MiXCR, listing each CDR3 protein once. The sample contains around 310,000 distinct CDR3 sequences, around 15% of which appear only once. The chain combines TRBV5-1 with TRBJ1-1; D unclear. The sequenced sample was PBMCs or a T cell subset sorted from them (not recorded which). This sequence was found in a young man who had mild COVID-19 (a few samples of this study predate the infection). Cell type and time point are not known. CDR3 DNA: TGCGCCAGCAGCTTGATAACAGAGAACACTGAAGCTTTCTTT. Translated: CASSLITENTEAFF.